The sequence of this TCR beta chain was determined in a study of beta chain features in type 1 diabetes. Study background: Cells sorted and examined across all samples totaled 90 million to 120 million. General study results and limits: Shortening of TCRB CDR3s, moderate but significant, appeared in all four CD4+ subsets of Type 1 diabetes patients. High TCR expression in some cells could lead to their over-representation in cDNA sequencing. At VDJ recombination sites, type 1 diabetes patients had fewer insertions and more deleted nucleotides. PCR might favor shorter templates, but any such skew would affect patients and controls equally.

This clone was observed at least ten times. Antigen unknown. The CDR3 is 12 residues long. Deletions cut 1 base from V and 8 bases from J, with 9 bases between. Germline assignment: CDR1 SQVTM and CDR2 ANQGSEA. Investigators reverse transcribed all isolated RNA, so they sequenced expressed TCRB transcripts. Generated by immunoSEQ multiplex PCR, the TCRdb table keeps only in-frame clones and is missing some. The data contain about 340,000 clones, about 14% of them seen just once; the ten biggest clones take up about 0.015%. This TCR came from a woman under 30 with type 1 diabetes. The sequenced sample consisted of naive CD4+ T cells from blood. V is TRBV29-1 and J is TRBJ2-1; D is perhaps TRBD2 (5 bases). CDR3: CSVEGLAYEQFF. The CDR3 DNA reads TGCAGCGTTGAAGGGCTAGCATATGAGCAGTTCTTC.